This T cell receptor beta chain was captured by sequencing in a study of STAT3 mutations in large granular lymphocyte leukemia. Study as a whole: Canonical activating STAT3 mutations were detected in roughly half of the longitudinally sequenced T-LGLL patients. Roughly 38% of treated T-LGLL patients showed hematologic response to immunosuppression. Study results and caveats: Sampling intervals varied between patients and samples. All newly emerging clones after therapy were STAT3 wild type. Every T-LGLL patient had at least one immunodominant TCRbeta clonotype.

Worth noting for this clone: The antigen remains undetermined.

Repertoires were generated with immunoSEQ multiplex PCR, while TCRdb's copy carries only in-frame clones and drops some. The sample carries thousands of clones, about 45% recorded once. The sequence was obtained from an older woman with T-cell large granular lymphocyte leukemia. Some clones in this sample may be carry-over from other donors' samples. The sequencing input was peripheral blood mononuclear cells.

DNA of the CDR3: TGTGCCAGCAGCCCCCGTCAGGGGGGGCACGGCACAGATACGCAGTATTTT. It codes for CASSPRQGGHGTDTQYF. The V gene is TRBV11-3, the J gene TRBJ2-3; D possibly matches TRBD1 or TRBD2 (7 bases each). Germline V CDR1 and CDR2: SGHNT, YENEEA. Deletions cut 5 bases from V and 1 base from J, with 19 bases between. The CDR3 covers 17 residues.